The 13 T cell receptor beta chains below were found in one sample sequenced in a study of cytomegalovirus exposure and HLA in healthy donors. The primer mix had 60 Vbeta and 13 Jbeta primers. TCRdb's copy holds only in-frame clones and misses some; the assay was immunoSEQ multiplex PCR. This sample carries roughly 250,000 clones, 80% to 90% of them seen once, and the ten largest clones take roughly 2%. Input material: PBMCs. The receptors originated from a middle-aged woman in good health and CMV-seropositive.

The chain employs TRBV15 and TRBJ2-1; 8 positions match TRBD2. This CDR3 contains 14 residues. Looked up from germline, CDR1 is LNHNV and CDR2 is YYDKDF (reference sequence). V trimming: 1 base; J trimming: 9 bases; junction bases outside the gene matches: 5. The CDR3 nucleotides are TGTGCCACCAGCAGAGGGCTCGGGGGGGCTGAGCAGTTCTTC. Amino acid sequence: CATSRGLGGAEQFF.

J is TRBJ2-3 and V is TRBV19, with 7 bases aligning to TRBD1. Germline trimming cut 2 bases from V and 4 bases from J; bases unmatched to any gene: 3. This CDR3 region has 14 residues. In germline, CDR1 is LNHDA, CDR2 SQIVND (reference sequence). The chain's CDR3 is CASSIKGGPDTQYF. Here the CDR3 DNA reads TGTGCCAGTAGTATAAAAGGGGGCCCAGATACGCAGTATTTT.

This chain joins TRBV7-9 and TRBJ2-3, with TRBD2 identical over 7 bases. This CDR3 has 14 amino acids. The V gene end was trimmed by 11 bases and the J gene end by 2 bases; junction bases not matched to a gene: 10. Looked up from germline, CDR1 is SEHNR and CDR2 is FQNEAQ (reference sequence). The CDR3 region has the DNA TGTGCCGACTCATCTAGCGGAAACACAGATACGCAGTATTTT. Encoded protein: CADSSSGNTDTQYF.

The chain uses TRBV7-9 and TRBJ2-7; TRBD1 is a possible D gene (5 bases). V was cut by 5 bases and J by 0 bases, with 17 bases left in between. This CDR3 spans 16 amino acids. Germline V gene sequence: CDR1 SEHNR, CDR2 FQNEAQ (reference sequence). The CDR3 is CASSLLAGRDSYEQYF. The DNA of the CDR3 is TGTGCCAGCAGCCTTTTGGCTGGCAGGGACTCCTACGAGCAGTACTTC.

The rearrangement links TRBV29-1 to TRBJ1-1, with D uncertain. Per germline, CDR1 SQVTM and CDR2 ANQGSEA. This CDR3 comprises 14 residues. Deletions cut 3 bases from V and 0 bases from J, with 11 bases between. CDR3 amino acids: CSVERARLNTEAFF. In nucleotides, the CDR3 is TGCAGCGTTGAGCGGGCACGGCTGAACACTGAAGCTTTCTTT.

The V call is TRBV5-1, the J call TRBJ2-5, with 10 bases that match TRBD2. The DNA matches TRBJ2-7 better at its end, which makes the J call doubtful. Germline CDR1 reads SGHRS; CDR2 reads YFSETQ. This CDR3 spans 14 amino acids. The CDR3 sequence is CASSVTSGIYEQYF. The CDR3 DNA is TGCGCCAGCAGCGTTACTAGCGGGATATACGAGCAGTACTTC.

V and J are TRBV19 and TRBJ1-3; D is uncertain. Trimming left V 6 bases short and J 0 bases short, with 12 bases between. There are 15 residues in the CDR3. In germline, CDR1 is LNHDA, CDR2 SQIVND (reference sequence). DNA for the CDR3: TGTGCCAGTAGCCCCACTCACAGCTCTGGAAACACCATATATTTT. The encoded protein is CASSPTHSSGNTIYF.

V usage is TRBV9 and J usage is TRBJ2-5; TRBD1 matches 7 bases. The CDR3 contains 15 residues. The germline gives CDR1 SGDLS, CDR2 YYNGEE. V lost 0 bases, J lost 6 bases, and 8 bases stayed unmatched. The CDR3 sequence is CASSVGPGQPKTQYF. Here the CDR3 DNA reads TGTGCCAGCAGCGTAGGTCCGGGACAGCCTAAGACCCAGTACTTC.

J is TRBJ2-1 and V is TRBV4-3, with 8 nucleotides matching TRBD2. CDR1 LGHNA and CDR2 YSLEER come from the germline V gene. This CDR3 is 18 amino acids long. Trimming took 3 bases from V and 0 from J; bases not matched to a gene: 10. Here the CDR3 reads CASSQDFRGGSSYNEQFF. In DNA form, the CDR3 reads TGCGCCAGCAGCCAGGATTTTCGGGGGGGGAGCTCCTACAATGAGCAGTTCTTC.

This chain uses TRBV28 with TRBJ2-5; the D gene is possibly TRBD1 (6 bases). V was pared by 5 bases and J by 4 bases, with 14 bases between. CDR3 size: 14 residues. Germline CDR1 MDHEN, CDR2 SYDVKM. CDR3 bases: TGTGCCAGCAGTCTGGACAGAAGCGGAGAGACCCAGTACTTC. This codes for CASSLDRSGETQYF.

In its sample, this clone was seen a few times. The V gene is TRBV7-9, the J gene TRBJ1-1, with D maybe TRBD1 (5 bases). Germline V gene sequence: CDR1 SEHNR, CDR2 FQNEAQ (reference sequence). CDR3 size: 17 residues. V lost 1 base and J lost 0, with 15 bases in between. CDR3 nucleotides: TGTGCCAGCAGCTTAGGTTTGGCAGGGTTGGTGAACACTGAAGCTTTCTTT. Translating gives CASSLGLAGLVNTEAFF.

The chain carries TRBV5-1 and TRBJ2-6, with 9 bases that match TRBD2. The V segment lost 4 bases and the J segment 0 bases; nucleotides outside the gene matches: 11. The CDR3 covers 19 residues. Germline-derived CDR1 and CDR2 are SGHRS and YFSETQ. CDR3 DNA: TGCGCCAGCAGCGGACCGGGACTAGCAGAAGTCTCTGGGGCCAACGTCCTGACTTTC. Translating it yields CASSGPGLAEVSGANVLTF.

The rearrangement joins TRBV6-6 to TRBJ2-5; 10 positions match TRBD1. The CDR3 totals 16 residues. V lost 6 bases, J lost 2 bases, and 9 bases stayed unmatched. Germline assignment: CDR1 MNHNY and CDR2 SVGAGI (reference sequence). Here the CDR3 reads CASSRDRGRSQETQYF. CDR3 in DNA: TGTGCCAGCAGCCGAGACAGGGGGCGCTCTCAAGAGACCCAGTACTTC.